The 7 T cell receptor beta chains given below trace back to one sample, sequenced in a study of T cell repertoires in cytomegalovirus infection. Via MiXCR, TCRdb re-called the reads, giving one row per CDR3 protein. The sample lists under 250,000 distinct CDR3 sequences; over 9% were seen once. The material sequenced was PBMCs. The receptor source for this set is a human donor in good health (CMV status not recorded). Some clones in this sample may be carry-over from other donors' samples.

Ten or more counts support this clonotype. For the CDR3, the DNA is TGTGCCAGTGCCGACAGGGCAGGTTCACCCCTCCACTTT. Amino acid sequence: CASADRAGSPLHF. The genes are TRBV19 and TRBJ1-6, with TRBD1 matching 7 bases. J lost 9 bases, V lost 8 bases, and 7 bases had no gene match. CDR1 is LNHDA and CDR2 is SQIVND in the germline V gene (reference sequence). The CDR3 runs 13 residues.

This clonotype was seen ten or more times. CDR3 amino acids: CASSIRGMGNQPQHF. In DNA form, the CDR3 reads TGTGCCAGTAGTATCAGGGGTATGGGCAATCAGCCCCAGCATTTT. The J gene is TRBJ1-5, the V gene TRBV19; tentative D call: TRBD1 (6 bases). CDR1 and CDR2 from the germline V gene are LNHDA and SQIVND (reference sequence). V was pared by 3 bases and J by 2 bases, with 11 bases between. The CDR3 is made up of 15 amino acids. Full variable domain (outside the CDR3, taken from reference TRBV19 and TRBJ1-5): DGGITQSPKYLFRKEGQNVTLSCEQNLNHDAMYWYRQDPGQGLRLIYYSQIVNDFQKGDIAEGYSVSREKKESFPLTVTSAQKNPTAFYLCASSIRGMGNQPQHFGDGTRLSIL.

The chain combines TRBV3-1 with TRBJ2-5; D gene unclear. The CDR3 runs 14 residues. CDR1 is LGHDT, CDR2 YNNKEL, per germline (reference sequence). V was pared by 2 bases and J by 3 bases, with 10 bases between. CDR3 protein: CASSQTGFEETQYF. The CDR3 DNA is TGTGCCAGCAGCCAAACGGGTTTCGAAGAGACCCAGTACTTC.

The J gene is TRBJ2-1, the V gene TRBV19; 13 nucleotides line up with TRBD2. Germline CDR1 and CDR2: LNHDA and SQIVND (reference sequence). V lost 0 bases to trimming and J lost 7 bases; unmatched junction nucleotides: 6. CDR3 size: 17 residues. The CDR3 is CASSIDVLAGGENEQFF. The DNA of the CDR3 is TGTGCCAGTAGTATAGATGTACTAGCGGGAGGGGAGAATGAGCAGTTCTTC.

This clonotype was found many times. The chain carries TRBV6-2 or TRBV6-3 and TRBJ1-2; 8 bases fit TRBD1. The CDR3 loop spans 15 amino acids. The germline V gene encodes CDR1 MNHEY and CDR2 SVGEGT. V lost 6 bases, J lost 2 bases, and 8 bases stayed unmatched. CDR3 loop: CASSPQGARNYGYTF. The CDR3 nucleotides are TGTGCCAGCAGCCCCCAGGGGGCTAGAAACTATGGCTACACCTTC.

There are many counts of this clonotype. The V gene is TRBV12-3 or TRBV12-4, the J gene TRBJ1-1; D is possibly TRBD1 (6 bases). This CDR3 is built from 12 residues. The V end was cut by 3 bases, the J end by 10 bases, with 12 bases between. The CDR3 reads CASSFWGQGAFF. CDR3 nucleotide sequence: TGTGCCAGCAGTTTTTGGGGACAAGGAGCTTTCTTT.

At least ten counts were recorded for this clonotype. The CDR3 is CASSLASLSTDTQYF. CDR3 DNA sequence: TGTGCCAGCAGCTTAGCGAGTCTGAGCACAGATACGCAGTATTTT. The V gene is TRBV7-2, the J gene TRBJ2-3; D unclear. This CDR3 comprises 15 residues. Trimming stripped 0 bases from V and 0 bases from J, with 7 bases between. Germline V CDR1 and CDR2: SGHTA, FQGNSA.